One sample yielded the 20 T cell receptor beta chains listed below, sequenced in a study of cytomegalovirus exposure and HLA in healthy donors. The PCR had 60 Vbeta and 13 Jbeta primers. Profiling relied on immunoSEQ multiplex PCR, and the TCRdb table lists in-frame clones only, not all of them. This sample has 100,000 to 150,000 clones, with 60% to 85% found just once. The specimen was PBMCs. Every receptor here comes from a woman aged 40-49 years in good health and CMV-seronegative.

This chain connects TRBV19 to TRBJ2-3, with D possibly TRBD2 on 5 matching bases. Germline-derived CDR1 and CDR2 are LNHDA and SQIVND (reference sequence). This CDR3 contains 13 residues. V was pared by 10 bases and J by 1 base, with 12 bases between. The CDR3 DNA reads TGTGCCACCACGCTTAGCGGCACAGATACGCAGTATTTT. Encoded protein: CATTLSGTDTQYF.

The V and J genes are TRBV12-1 and TRBJ1-4; the table calls TRBD1, which could not be checked here. TRBV12-1 is recorded as a pseudogene. The CDR3 length is 15 residues. The CDR3 DNA sequence: TGTGCCAGCAGCGCAACCGGGACAGGGATTGAAAAACTGTTTTTT. This translates into CASSATGTGIEKLFF.

This clone has just one count. This CDR3 reads CASRISGGNTEAFF. In DNA form, the CDR3 reads TGTGCCAGCAGAATTAGCGGCGGAAACACTGAAGCTTTCTTT. The chain combines TRBV6-5 with TRBJ1-1, with D uncertain. V was trimmed by 6 bases and J by 2 bases, leaving 13 bases between them. The germline V gene has CDR1 MNHEY and CDR2 SVGAGI. The length of the CDR3 is 14 residues.

The chain is built from TRBV6-1 and TRBJ2-1, with 9 bases that match TRBD1. There are 14 residues in the CDR3. Germline CDR1 and CDR2: MNHNS and SASEGT. The V and J ends lost 8 bases and 7 bases, in that order; junction bases with no gene match: 9. In DNA, the CDR3 is TGTGCCAGCTACGGGACAGGGAAGAAGAATGAGCAGTTCTTC. Translated, it gives CASYGTGKKNEQFF.

This chain joins TRBV11-2 and TRBJ1-1, with no clear D. The ends were cut back, 1 base at V and 6 bases at J, with 9 bases in the middle. CDR3 size: 13 residues. Germline V lookup: CDR1 SGHAT, CDR2 FQNNGV. The CDR3 bases are TGTGCCAGCAGCTTAGGAGGCGGTCCTGAAGCTTTCTTT. Its translation is CASSLGGGPEAFF.

The chain carries TRBV6-5 and TRBJ2-5; D possibly corresponds to TRBD2 (5 bases). With 0 bases removed from V and 2 bases from J, the gap between germline ends came to 7 bases. This CDR3 contains 14 residues. The germline V gene encodes CDR1 MNHEY and CDR2 SVGAGI. The CDR3 sequence is CASSYSTGQETQYF. The CDR3 region has the DNA TGTGCCAGCAGTTACTCGACGGGACAAGAGACCCAGTACTTC.

J is TRBJ2-5 and V is TRBV28; 11 bases agree with TRBD2. V lost 2 bases and J lost 4; bases outside the gene matches: 6. The CDR3 is 16 amino acids. The germline gives CDR1 MDHEN, CDR2 SYDVKM. This CDR3 is CASSLTSGSPRETQYF. DNA for the CDR3: TGTGCCAGCAGTTTAACTAGCGGGAGCCCCCGAGAGACCCAGTACTTC.

This clone appeared once. The chain combines TRBV6-1 with TRBJ2-4; D possibly corresponds to TRBD2 (5 bases). Germline V gene data show CDR1 as MNHNS and CDR2 as SASEGT. Trimming pared 7 bases from V and 5 bases from J, leaving 15 bases between. This CDR3 has 14 residues. The DNA for the CDR3 is TGTGCCAGCAAATCGTGGCAGGAGGAAAACATTCAGTACTTC. As protein: CASKSWQEENIQYF.

The chain carries TRBV7-6 and TRBJ2-5; 7 bases map to TRBD1. This CDR3 is 16 amino acids long. Per the germline V gene, CDR1 is SGHVS and CDR2 is FNYEAQ. Germline trimming cut 0 bases from V and 5 bases from J; bases unmatched to any gene: 9. This chain's CDR3 is CASSLATRQGVETQYF. CDR3 DNA sequence: TGTGCCAGCAGCTTAGCCACCCGACAGGGAGTGGAGACCCAGTACTTC.

The chain recombines TRBV9 with TRBJ2-5; 9 nucleotides match TRBD1. The CDR3 contains 16 residues. V shed 1 base and J 5 bases; nucleotides not matched to a gene: 9. Germline loops: CDR1 SGDLS, CDR2 YYNGEE. CDR3 region: CASSVTPGQGRETQYF. The CDR3 bases are TGTGCCAGCAGCGTAACCCCGGGACAGGGCAGGGAGACCCAGTACTTC.

The chain combines TRBV6-1 with TRBJ1-2; D is possibly TRBD1 (5 bases). The V gene's germline CDR1 is MNHNS and CDR2 SASEGT. V lost 2 bases and J 0 bases, leaving 7 bases between the germline ends. This CDR3 spans 14 amino acids. The CDR3: CASSESRANYGYTF. The CDR3 nucleotides are TGTGCCAGCAGTGAATCCAGGGCTAACTATGGCTACACCTTC.

Only a few counts were recorded for this clone. The chain joins TRBV23-1 to TRBJ2-5; perhaps TRBD2 as D (5 bases). TRBV23-1 is reported as an ORF; its role is uncertain. This CDR3 has 13 amino acids. V lost 6 bases and J lost 5, with 13 bases in between. CDR3: CASRPDPGETQYF. CDR3 DNA sequence: TGCGCCAGCAGGCCCGATCCGGGGGAGACCCAGTACTTC.

The V and J genes are TRBV7-3 and TRBJ1-1; D is undetermined. The CDR3 sequence is 12 residues long. V lost 0 bases and J lost 14, with 13 bases in between. The germline gives CDR1 SGHTA, CDR2 FQGTGA. CDR3 DNA: TGTGCCAGCAGCTTAACGGGCAGCTTGGTGTTCTTT. Translated: CASSLTGSLVFF.

The chain recombines TRBV28 with TRBJ2-7, with 10 positions matching TRBD2. Germline V lookup: CDR1 MDHEN, CDR2 SYDVKM. Trimming took 6 bases from V and 2 from J; bases not matched to a gene: 7. The CDR3 totals 15 residues. In nucleotides, the CDR3 is TGTGCCAGCAGCCCCCTAGCGGGGGCACCCTACGAGCAGTACTTC. Translating it yields CASSPLAGAPYEQYF.

The chain links TRBV2 to TRBJ2-1; 14 bases are a match to TRBD2. Germline trimming cut 6 bases from V and 7 bases from J; bases unmatched to any gene: 8. The V gene's germline CDR1 is SNHLY and CDR2 FYNNEI. This CDR3 contains 16 residues. In nucleotides, the CDR3 is TGTGCCAGCAGGTTCGGGACTAGCGGGAGATCAAATGAGCAGTTCTTC. Translation: CASRFGTSGRSNEQFF.

This rearrangement joins TRBV5-1 to TRBJ1-1, with a tentative D call TRBD1 (5 bases). The CDR3 contains 16 residues. CDR1 SGHRS and CDR2 YFSETQ come from the germline V gene. Deletions cut 0 bases from V and 1 base from J, with 13 bases between. The CDR3, as DNA: TGCGCCAGCAGCTTGGTAAGGGGTGGATGGAACACTGAAGCTTTCTTT. Its translation is CASSLVRGGWNTEAFF. The whole variable domain, remainder taken from reference TRBV5-1 and TRBJ1-1, is KAGVTQTPRYLIKTRGQQVTLSCSPISGHRSVSWYQQTPGQGLQFLFEYFSETQRNKGNFPGRFSGRQFSNSRSEMNVSTLELGDSALYLCASSLVRGGWNTEAFFGQGTRLTVV.

The rearrangement uses TRBV7-2 and TRBJ2-1; 9 bases match TRBD1. The V segment lost 5 bases and the J segment 1 base; nucleotides outside the gene matches: 3. Germline CDR1 is SGHTA and CDR2 is FQGNSA. This CDR3 has 15 residues. The CDR3 bases are TGTGCCAGCAGCCTTGGACAGGGGTCCTACAATGAGCAGTTCTTC. It specifies CASSLGQGSYNEQFF.

The CDR3 reads CASSLGTREGAGELFF. The DNA of the CDR3 is TGTGCCAGCAGCTTGGGGACTAGGGAGGGAGCCGGGGAGCTGTTTTTT. This chain joins TRBV5-4 and TRBJ2-2, with TRBD2 matching over 7 bases. This CDR3 is 16 amino acids long. V dropped 0 bases and J dropped 6; count of bases not matched to a gene: 8. Germline V gene sequence: CDR1 SGHNT, CDR2 YYREEE (reference sequence).

J is TRBJ1-6 and V is TRBV6-1; TRBD1 matches at 7 bases. In germline, CDR1 is MNHNS, CDR2 SASEGT. V was clipped by 6 bases and J by 8 bases; unmatched bases: 7. The CDR3 has 14 amino acids. CDR3 region: CASRPGQADSPLHF. The CDR3 DNA sequence: TGTGCCAGCAGACCCGGACAGGCTGATTCACCCCTCCACTTT.

This chain joins TRBV27 and TRBJ2-7; the match to TRBD1 covers 10 bases. The CDR3 is made up of 15 amino acids. Per germline, CDR1 MNHEY and CDR2 SMNVEV (reference sequence). Losses at the gene ends were 5 bases for V and 6 bases for J; bases not matched to a gene: 10. CDR3 protein: CASSPRRDRGVEQYF. CDR3 DNA: TGTGCCAGCAGTCCTCGCCGGGACAGGGGCGTCGAGCAGTACTTC.